This T cell receptor beta chain stems from a study of cytomegalovirus exposure and HLA in healthy donors. On the study more broadly: It was reported in a later analysis that the 100 to 150 validation repertoires used the same platform as the approximately 690 first-cohort repertoires.

Study-level results: The tendency of first-cohort TCR clusters to co-occur in the 110 or so validation repertoires emerged from a later analysis. Researchers counted around 180 TCR beta chains as cytomegalovirus-associated.

The CDR3 consists of 14 residues. CDR1 and CDR2 from the germline V gene are LNHDA and SQIVND (reference sequence). Trimming left V 6 bases short and J 2 bases short, with 10 bases between. A remark on this clone: Antigen specificity is unknown.

The data were produced by immunoSEQ multiplex PCR, yet TCRdb's version contains in-frame clones alone and is incomplete. Here the sample spans approximately 54,000 clones, roughly nine tenths being singletons. The chain carries TRBV19 and TRBJ2-2; D is possibly TRBD1 (6 bases). The TCR sequence derives from a woman aged 18-35 years in good health and CMV-seropositive. The specimen sequenced was PBMCs. The CDR3 reads CASRSQGNTGELFF. The CDR3 DNA reads TGTGCCAGTAGGTCACAGGGTAACACCGGGGAGCTGTTTTTT.